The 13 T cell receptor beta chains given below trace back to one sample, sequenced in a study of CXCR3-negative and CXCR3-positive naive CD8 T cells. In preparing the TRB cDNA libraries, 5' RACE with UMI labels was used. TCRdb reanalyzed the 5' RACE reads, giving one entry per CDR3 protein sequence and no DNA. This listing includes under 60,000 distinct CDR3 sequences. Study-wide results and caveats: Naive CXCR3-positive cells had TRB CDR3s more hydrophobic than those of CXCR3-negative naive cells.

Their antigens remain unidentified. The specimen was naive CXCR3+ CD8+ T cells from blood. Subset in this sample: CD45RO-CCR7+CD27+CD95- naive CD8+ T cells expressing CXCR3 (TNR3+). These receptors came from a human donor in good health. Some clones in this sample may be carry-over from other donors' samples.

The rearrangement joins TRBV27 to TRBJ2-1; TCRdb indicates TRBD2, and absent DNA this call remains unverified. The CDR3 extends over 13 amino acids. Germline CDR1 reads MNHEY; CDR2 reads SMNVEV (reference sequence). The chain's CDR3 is CASRTGGPLEQFF.

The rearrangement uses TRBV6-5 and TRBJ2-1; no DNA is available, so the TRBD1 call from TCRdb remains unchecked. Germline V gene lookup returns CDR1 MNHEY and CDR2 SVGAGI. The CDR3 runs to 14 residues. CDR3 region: CASSFRGTYNEQFF.

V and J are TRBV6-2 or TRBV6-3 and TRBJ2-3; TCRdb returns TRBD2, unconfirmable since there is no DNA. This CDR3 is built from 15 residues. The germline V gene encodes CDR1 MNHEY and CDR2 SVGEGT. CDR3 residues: CASRLRGGSTDTQYF.

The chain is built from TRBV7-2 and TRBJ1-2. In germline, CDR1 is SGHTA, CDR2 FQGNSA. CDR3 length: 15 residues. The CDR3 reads CASSLARTTNYGYTF.

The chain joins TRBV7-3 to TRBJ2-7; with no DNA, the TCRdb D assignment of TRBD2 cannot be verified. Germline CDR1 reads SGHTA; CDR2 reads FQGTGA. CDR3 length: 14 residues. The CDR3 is CASSPGLSSYEQYF.

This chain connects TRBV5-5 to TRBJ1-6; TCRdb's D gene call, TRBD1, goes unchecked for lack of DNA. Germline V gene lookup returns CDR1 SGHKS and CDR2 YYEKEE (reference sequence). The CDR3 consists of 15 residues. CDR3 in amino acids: CASSPQTGVNSPLHF.

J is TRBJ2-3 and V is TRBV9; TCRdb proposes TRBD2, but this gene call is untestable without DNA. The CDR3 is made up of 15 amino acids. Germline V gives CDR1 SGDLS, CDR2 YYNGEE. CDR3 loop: CASSPGGSSTDTQYF. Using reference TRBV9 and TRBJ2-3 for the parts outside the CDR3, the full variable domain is DSGVTQTPKHLITATGQRVTLRCSPRSGDLSVYWYQQSLDQGLQFLIQYYNGEERAKGNILERFSAQQFPDLHSELNLSSLELGDSALYFCASSPGGSSTDTQYFGPGTRLTVL.

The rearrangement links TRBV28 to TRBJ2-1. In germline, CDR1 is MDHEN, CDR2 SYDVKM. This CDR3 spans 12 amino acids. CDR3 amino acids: CASRPPYNEQFF. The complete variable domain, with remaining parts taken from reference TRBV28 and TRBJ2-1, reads DVKVTQSSRYLVKRTGEKVFLECVQDMDHENMFWYRQDPGLGLRLIYFSYDVKMKEKGDIPEGYSVSREKKERFSLILESASTNQTSMYLCASRPPYNEQFFGPGTRLTVL.

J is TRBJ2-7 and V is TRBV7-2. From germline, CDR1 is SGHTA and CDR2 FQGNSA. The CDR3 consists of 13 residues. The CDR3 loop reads CASSPTSYYEQYF. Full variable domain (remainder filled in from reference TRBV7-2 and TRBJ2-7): GAGVSQSPSNKVTEKGKDVELRCDPISGHTALYWYRQSLGQGLEFLIYFQGNSAPDKSGLPSDRFSAERTGGSVSTLTIQRTQQEDSAVYLCASSPTSYYEQYFGPGTRLTVT.

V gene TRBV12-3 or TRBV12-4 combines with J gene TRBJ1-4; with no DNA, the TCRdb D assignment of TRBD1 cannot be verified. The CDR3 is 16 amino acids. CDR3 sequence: CASSNGQGRTNEKLFF.

CDR3 sequence reads: CASGTNYNEQFF. The rearrangement links TRBV7-7 to TRBJ2-1; the D gene TCRdb calls, TRBD2, cannot be checked with no DNA. The CDR3 has 12 residues. Germline CDR1 and CDR2: SSHAT and FNYEAQ (reference sequence).

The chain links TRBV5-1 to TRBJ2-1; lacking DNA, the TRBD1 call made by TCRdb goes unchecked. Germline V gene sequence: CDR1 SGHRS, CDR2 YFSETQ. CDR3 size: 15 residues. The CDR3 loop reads CASSIGQGARDEQFF.

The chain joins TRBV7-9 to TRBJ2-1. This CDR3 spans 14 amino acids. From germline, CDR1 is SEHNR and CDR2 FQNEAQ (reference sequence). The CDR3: CASSLGSSLYEQFF.